Listed here is a single T cell receptor beta chain. Its specificity is not known. Clones were sequenced by immunoSEQ multiplex PCR, and TCRdb holds only the in-frame ones, with some missing. There are approximately 140,000 clones in the sample; around 94% occur only once, and about a tenth lies in the top ten. This record belongs to a study of T cell responses to AZD1222 COVID-19 vaccine. Study-wide findings and caveats: Dominant CD4 TCR responses targeted spike regions 160-218 and 743-854. Among spike-specific TCRs, nearly half reportedly target unmutated variant regions. Recipients of two AZD1222 doses showed rising Spike-specific TCR breadth and depth.

The TCR sequence derives from an adult who received the AZD1222 COVID-19 vaccine. The sample consisted of peripheral blood, taken 28 days after the second AZD1222 dose.

The CDR3 DNA reads as TGTGCCGGGGGGGACCCCTATGGCTACACCTTC. Translating gives CAGGDPYGYTF. V and J are TRBV28 and TRBJ1-2, with a weak D call TRBD1 (5 bases). The germline CDR1 and CDR2 sequences are MDHEN and SYDVKM. The V end lost 11 bases, the J end lost 4 bases, and 11 bases lay between the germline ends. The CDR3 is 11 residues long.